Given below is one T cell receptor beta chain in context. This clone's antigen is unknown. This record comes from a study of monozygotic twins with inflammatory bowel disease (dated by TCRdb to the late 2010s). A note on the overall study: A total of roughly 28 monozygotic twin pairs were included in the full study, comprising nine German pairs (four IBD-concordant, five IBD-discordant) and 19 IBD-discordant Danish pairs. The search for disease-associated traits relied mainly on comparing IBD patients with their genetically identical healthy co-twins within discordant pairs. Each individual had, on average, about 151 000 unique TCRalpha sequences and 181 000 unique TCRbeta sequences available for analysis.

The library relied on 5' RACE. Preparation of each TCR library used 3,500 to 4,500 ng of total RNA. For each sample, cDNA was synthesized in eight separate reactions using SMARTScribe reverse transcriptase. During cDNA synthesis, unique molecular identifiers containing a 6-nucleotide sample barcode were introduced by template switching. TCRalpha and TCRbeta cDNA was amplified in two nested PCRs of roughly 16 and 10 cycles, and bead purification was carried out after each PCR. Before amplification, the cDNA was treated with uracil DNA-glycosylase and purified using the QIAquick PCR purification kit. The second PCR added Illumina TruSeq-compatible adapters along with sample-specific barcodes. TapeStation and Qubit were used to check library quality and concentration, and approximately 5 ng of each library went into the pool. The pooled libraries were sequenced with 2 x 100 bp reads and custom sequencing primers on an Illumina HiSeq2500 single-index Rapid Run. On the study's bioinformatics: PCR and sequencing errors were corrected by UMI-based consensus assembly using MiGEC version 1.2.6. V(D)J alignment, clonotype assembly and CDR3 extraction were performed with MiXCR version 2.1.1. To normalise gene usage, clonotype sharing and MAIT/NKT TCR abundance, the analysis used the top 1000, 10 000 and 20 000 clonotypes per sample. After downsampling to 27 000 UMIs, diversity was calculated as the inverse Simpson index using the vegan R package. Statistical testing used paired Mann-Whitney U tests on the discordant twin pairs and applied Benjamini-Hochberg correction for multiple testing. Following reprocessing of the reads by TCRdb, the data hold one row per CDR3 protein sequence and no DNA is available. TCRdb assigned the V and J calls; the authors' analysis was not used. The sample's table lists a count of 150,000 or so distinct CDR3 sequences. The biggest ten clones account for around 1.3% of the sample.

From each donor, a roughly 2.7 ml peripheral blood sample was drawn into PAXgene tubes and stored at -80 degrees C. Without T cell sorting, total RNA was isolated from whole blood using the PAXgene blood miRNA kit on an automated QIAcube. Peripheral blood from monozygotic twin pairs, either concordant or discordant for inflammatory bowel disease, underwent deep TCRalpha and TCRbeta repertoire profiling that used unique molecular barcoding. Smoking habits were recorded for all twin pairs, and individuals were classified as current, former or never smokers. The investigation overall reported the following: Differing immunosuppressive treatments among patients may have added background noise and inter-individual variability to the repertoires. Compared with healthy twins, IBD patients had fewer clonotypes in common with other individuals, a difference most pronounced in patients showing signs of disease activity. The analysis was unable to tell different T cell subtypes apart. IBD patients had lower TCRbeta repertoire diversity, measured by the inverse Simpson index, than their healthy co-twins. Repertoire similarity did not differ between concordant and discordant twins, which could be due to limited statistical power. The results gave no support for a single strong signal or clonotype linked to IBD.

The cysteine opens and the phenylalanine closes a CDR3 of 14 amino acids. No coding sequence is recorded. From a lookup of the germline V gene, CDR1 and CDR2 are KGHSY and FQNENV. This receptor was obtained from a human donor with ulcerative colitis or Crohn's disease, or a healthy co-twin of an affected twin (not recorded which). Sequencing was carried out using blood. The sequence joins TRBV16 to TRBJ2-7. The CDR3 loop reads CASSQTGQAYEQYF.